This is a list of T cell receptor beta chains from one sample in a study of cytomegalovirus exposure and HLA in healthy donors. Using immunoSEQ multiplex PCR, the repertoire was profiled, and TCRdb retains in-frame clones only, with some absent. Of some 130,000 clones listed, approximately 71% are singletons. The sample taken for sequencing was PBMCs. These TCRs come from a man aged 25 to 40 in good health and CMV-seronegative. Each CDR3 is given with its conserved first and last residue.

J gene: TRBJ2-7
V gene: TRBV6-1
CDR3 protein: CASSDGQTYEQYF

J gene: TRBJ1-6
V gene: TRBV6-1
CDR3 protein: CASRYRGSNSPLHF

J gene: TRBJ1-2
V gene: TRBV6-5
CDR3 protein: CASRPPGIYGYTF

J gene: TRBJ2-3
V gene: TRBV7-9
CDR3 protein: CASSSSADTQYF

J gene: TRBJ2-2
V gene: TRBV27
CDR3 protein: CASRTYRGRTGELFF

J gene: TRBJ2-7
V gene: TRBV7-2
CDR3 protein: CASSLVLPPYEQYF

J gene: TRBJ1-5
V gene: TRBV7-2
CDR3 protein: CASSSRSRQAHQPQHF

J gene: TRBJ2-1
V gene: TRBV5-1
CDR3 protein: CASSLDGSYNEQFF

J gene: TRBJ2-7
V gene: TRBV2
CDR3 protein: CASSDARYPSYEQYF

J gene: TRBJ2-5
V gene: TRBV6-6
CDR3 protein: CASSYWGTSRETQYF

J gene: TRBJ2-7
V gene: TRBV19
CDR3 protein: CASSIQGGNQEQYF

J gene: TRBJ1-1
V gene: TRBV2
CDR3 protein: CASSVGRGNTEAFF

J gene: TRBJ2-3
V gene: TRBV27
CDR3 protein: CASSLTSGSGNTQYF

J gene: TRBJ1-2
V gene: TRBV4-1
CDR3 protein: CASSQGVEGASNYGYTF

J gene: TRBJ2-1
V gene: TRBV7-8
CDR3 protein: CASSLVLYGNEQFF

J gene: TRBJ1-5
V gene: TRBV2
CDR3 protein: CASSEGQSNQPQHF

J gene: TRBJ2-7
V gene: TRBV5-4
CDR3 protein: CASSLGGGGGITGEQYF

J gene: TRBJ2-3
V gene: TRBV2
CDR3 protein: CASRDARTSGSTDTQYF

J gene: TRBJ2-1
V gene: TRBV19
CDR3 protein: CASSYGQVNEQFF